This T cell receptor (beta chain) was observed in a study of persistence of HIV-infected CD4 T cells. For the study at large: Up to roughly 180 mL blood was drawn at multiple time points; two donors had single-time leukapheresis.

This was the immunoSEQ version 4 assay in survey mode. Data came from immunoSEQ multiplex PCR; TCRdb stores just in-frame clones and leaves some out. The sample yields around 20,000 clones, around 82% seen once. This clone was counted a few times. The antigen remains undetermined. The study's findings and limits: TCRbeta richness was lower in CMV- and Gag-responding cells than in anti-CD3/anti-CD28-responding cells.

The stimulus was lysate of CMV-infected fibroblasts, roughly 9.2 ug/mL. Responding CD4+ T cells were sorted by upregulation of both CD40 ligand and CD69. Donors were HIV-1-infected adults who began suppressive ART during chronic infection. For at least 4 years, plasma HIV-1 RNA was undetectable (<50 copies/mL). This specimen was CD4+ T cells sorted from PBMCs after roughly 18-hour stimulation, taken from a patient who received antiretroviral therapy. This clonotype was sampled from an adult man with HIV who was CMV-seropositive.

CDR3 nucleotides: TGCAGCGCGACCGATAGGGGAACGTCCTACGAGCAGTACTTC. Translating it yields CSATDRGTSYEQYF. V usage is TRBV29-1 and J usage is TRBJ2-7, with a weak D call TRBD1 (5 bases). V dropped 7 bases and J dropped 1 base, with 17 bases sitting between them. CDR3 length: 14 amino acids. Germline assignment: CDR1 SQVTM and CDR2 ANQGSEA.